This TCR beta chain was obtained from a study of shared clonotypes between healthy human individuals. Findings and limits, study-wide: Generation probabilities of non-shared clonotypes were lower (relative to those shared by all four donors). Several donors showed sharing of about 4.7% of naive CD4 clonotypes.

Of note for this clone: Its antigen remains unknown.

Original data processing: Junction-only sequences produced by ImmunoSEQ had no quality scores, so filtering differed. Some clones are missing from TCRdb's copy, which holds only in-frame ones; the method was immunoSEQ multiplex PCR. The V and J calls and the clone size are those of that table, but D and trimming were determined from the DNA. The sample holds some 2,500,000 clones; approximately 94% are singletons and the top ten take 0.36%. Splitting the CD4+ cells yielded a CD45RA+ naive subset and a CD45RA-negative memory subset. V was clipped by 2 bases and J by 0 bases; unmatched bases: 9. This CDR3 spans 17 amino acids. Germline-derived CDR1 and CDR2 are MDHEN and SYDVKM.

The V call is TRBV28, the J call TRBJ1-1; the match to TRBD1 covers 7 bases. What was sequenced was naive CD4+ T cells from PBMCs. Sample subset: CD45RA+ positively selected. This receptor was identified in a man in his late teens or twenties in good health. Some clones in this sample may be carry-over from other donors' samples. CDR3: CASSLIGQVGMNTEAFF. The CDR3 DNA reads TGTGCCAGCAGTTTAATAGGACAGGTGGGGATGAACACTGAAGCTTTCTTT.